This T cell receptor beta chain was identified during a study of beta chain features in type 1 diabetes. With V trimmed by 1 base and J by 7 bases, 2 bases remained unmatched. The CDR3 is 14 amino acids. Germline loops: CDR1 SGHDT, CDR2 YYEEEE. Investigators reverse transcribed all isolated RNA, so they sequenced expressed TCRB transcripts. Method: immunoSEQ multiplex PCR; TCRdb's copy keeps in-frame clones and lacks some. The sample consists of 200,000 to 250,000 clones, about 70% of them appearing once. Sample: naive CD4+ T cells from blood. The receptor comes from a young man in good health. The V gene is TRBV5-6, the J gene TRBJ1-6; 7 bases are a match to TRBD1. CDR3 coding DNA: TGTGCCAGCAGCTTGTACAGGGGAAATTCACCCCTCCACTTT. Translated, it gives CASSLYRGNSPLHF.